This section outlines one T cell receptor beta chain sequence together with its context. These data are taken from a study of early T cells in non-severe SARS-CoV-2 infection. The CDR3 is 14 residues long. CDR1 is DFQATT, CDR2 SNEGSKA, per germline (reference sequence). The V end was cut by 2 bases, the J end by 4 bases, with 15 bases between. TCRdb re-derived calls from the 5' RACE reads in MiXCR, one entry per CDR3 protein. The sample lists 45,000 to 55,000 distinct CDR3 sequences, around 10% occurring once. This chain links TRBV20-1 with TRBJ2-7; possibly TRBD1 or TRBD2 for D (5 bases each). Material: whole blood. The TCR comes from an adult who was a healthcare worker with PCR-confirmed SARS-CoV-2 infection or an uninfected control (not recorded which). DNA of the CDR3: TGCAGTGCTAGACCGGGACCCACCTTTTACGAGCAGTACTTC. Residues: CSARPGPTFYEQYF.